These T cell receptor beta chains were read from a single sample in a study of technical replicates of blood from several donors. The table came from immunoSEQ multiplex PCR; TCRdb's copy has only in-frame clones and leaves some out. The table includes 35,000 to 50,000 clones, around 96% detected once. Sequencing was carried out using T cells isolated from PBMCs. The source is a human donor in good health. Each CDR3 is given with its conserved first and last residue. The order of the fields is J gene, V gene, D gene, clone size, CDR3 DNA, CDR3 protein. A D gene is named only where the DNA matches it firmly. Some rows mark clone size as missing; the rest say once, few, many or name a class of expanded clone.

j_gene: TRBJ2-7; v_gene: TRBV4-1; d_gene: .; abundance: .; CDR3nt: TGCGCCAGCAGCCAAGATAGTCTAGTTTGGATGGAGCAGTACTTC; CDR3aa: CASSQDSLVWMEQYF
j_gene: TRBJ1-2; v_gene: TRBV19; d_gene: .; abundance: .; CDR3nt: TGTGCCAGTAGTAATGGGGAGGGATCAAGATATGGCTACACCTTC; CDR3aa: CASSNGEGSRYGYTF
j_gene: TRBJ2-7; v_gene: TRBV5-1; d_gene: TRBD2; abundance: .; CDR3nt: TGCGCCAGCAGCCTACTAGCGTTTTACGAGCAGTACTTC; CDR3aa: CASSLLAFYEQYF
j_gene: TRBJ1-2; v_gene: TRBV5-8; d_gene: .; abundance: .; CDR3nt: TGTGCCAGCAGCTTGGGAGTGGGAGATGGCTACACCTTC; CDR3aa: CASSLGVGDGYTF
j_gene: TRBJ1-5; v_gene: TRBV4-1; d_gene: .; abundance: .; CDR3nt: TGCGCCAGCAGCCAAGATGGCCGGGAGTATCAGCCCCAGCATTTT; CDR3aa: CASSQDGREYQPQHF
j_gene: TRBJ1-2; v_gene: TRBV10-3; d_gene: .; abundance: .; CDR3nt: TGTGCCATCAGTCTTTACTATGGCTACACCTTC; CDR3aa: CAISLYYGYTF
j_gene: TRBJ1-1; v_gene: TRBV7-2; d_gene: .; abundance: .; CDR3nt: TGTGCCAGCAGCTTATACCCCGGGGCTGAAGCTTTCTTT; CDR3aa: CASSLYPGAEAFF
j_gene: TRBJ1-2; v_gene: TRBV9; d_gene: .; abundance: .; CDR3nt: TGTGCCAGCAGCGGATATACAGGGCAAAACTATGGCTACACCTTC; CDR3aa: CASSGYTGQNYGYTF
j_gene: TRBJ1-4; v_gene: TRBV4-2; d_gene: TRBD1; abundance: .; CDR3nt: TGTGCCAGCAGCCCCCAAGGGGGCTTCAGCGAAAAACTGTTTTTT; CDR3aa: CASSPQGGFSEKLFF
j_gene: TRBJ1-2; v_gene: TRBV4-1; d_gene: .; abundance: .; CDR3nt: TGCGCCAGCAGCCAAATGGGGGGGATCCCTTACTATGGCTACACCTTC; CDR3aa: CASSQMGGIPYYGYTF
j_gene: TRBJ1-2; v_gene: TRBV6-1; d_gene: TRBD1; abundance: .; CDR3nt: TGTGCCAGCAGTGAACCCGGGACAGCCTATGGCTACACCTTC; CDR3aa: CASSEPGTAYGYTF
j_gene: TRBJ1-1; v_gene: TRBV2; d_gene: .; abundance: .; CDR3nt: TGTGCCAGCAGTGAACAGGCGGGGAGCACTGAAGCTTTCTTT; CDR3aa: CASSEQAGSTEAFF
j_gene: TRBJ1-2; v_gene: TRBV30; d_gene: .; abundance: .; CDR3nt: TGTGCCTGGAGTAGCCCAGGGGAAGTATATGGCTACACCTTC; CDR3aa: CAWSSPGEVYGYTF
j_gene: TRBJ2-1; v_gene: TRBV27; d_gene: .; abundance: .; CDR3nt: TGTGCCAGCAGTAGGGGTATTGAGCAGTTCTTC; CDR3aa: CASSRGIEQFF
j_gene: TRBJ1-2; v_gene: TRBV4-2; d_gene: .; abundance: .; CDR3nt: TGTGCCAGCAGCCAAGATGGGCAGTCCTATGGCTACACCTTC; CDR3aa: CASSQDGQSYGYTF
j_gene: TRBJ2-3; v_gene: TRBV28; d_gene: TRBD2; abundance: .; CDR3nt: TGTGCCAGCAGTTGGCCCTCTGAGCGGGAGAGTAACACAGATACGCAGTATTTT; CDR3aa: CASSWPSERESNTDTQYF
j_gene: TRBJ2-1; v_gene: TRBV27; d_gene: TRBD2; abundance: once; CDR3nt: TGTGCCAGCAGTTTTCTTCCATGGTGGGAGGGCTACAATGAGCAGTTCTTC; CDR3aa: CASSFLPWWEGYNEQFF
j_gene: TRBJ2-1; v_gene: TRBV7-2; d_gene: .; abundance: .; CDR3nt: TGTGCCAGCAGCCGTAGCGGTACGACTTACAATGAGCAGTTCTTC; CDR3aa: CASSRSGTTYNEQFF
j_gene: TRBJ2-7; v_gene: TRBV9; d_gene: .; abundance: .; CDR3nt: TGTGCCAGCAGCCTTACAGGTTCTTCCTACGAGCAGTACTTC; CDR3aa: CASSLTGSSYEQYF
j_gene: TRBJ2-7; v_gene: TRBV6-5; d_gene: TRBD1; abundance: .; CDR3nt: TGTGCCAGTCACCGGGACAGCTCCTACGAGCAGTACTTC; CDR3aa: CASHRDSSYEQYF
j_gene: TRBJ2-2; v_gene: TRBV10-1; d_gene: TRBD1; abundance: .; CDR3nt: TGCGCCAGCAGTGAGGGCGGGACAGGGTATCACACCGGGGAGCTGTTTTTT; CDR3aa: CASSEGGTGYHTGELFF
j_gene: TRBJ1-1; v_gene: TRBV10-2; d_gene: .; abundance: .; CDR3nt: TGCGCCAGCAGTTGGCCTACAGGGCCGGACACTGAAGCTTTCTTT; CDR3aa: CASSWPTGPDTEAFF
j_gene: TRBJ1-2; v_gene: TRBV29-1; d_gene: .; abundance: .; CDR3nt: TGCAGCGTTGCTAGGAATGGCTACACCTTC; CDR3aa: CSVARNGYTF
j_gene: TRBJ1-2; v_gene: TRBV28; d_gene: TRBD1; abundance: .; CDR3nt: TGTGCCAGCAGTCTTGGAGGGGGACAGGGCTCCTATGGCTACACCTTC; CDR3aa: CASSLGGGQGSYGYTF
j_gene: TRBJ2-1; v_gene: TRBV10-2; d_gene: TRBD2; abundance: .; CDR3nt: TGCGCCAGCAGTGATATAGGACTAGTGGATGAGCAGTTCTTC; CDR3aa: CASSDIGLVDEQFF
j_gene: TRBJ1-1; v_gene: TRBV5-1; d_gene: .; abundance: .; CDR3nt: TGCGCCAGCAGCTTGGGAGGGAGCACTGAAGCTTTCTTT; CDR3aa: CASSLGGSTEAFF
j_gene: TRBJ2-3; v_gene: TRBV5-1; d_gene: .; abundance: .; CDR3nt: TGCGCCAGCAGCTTGGGACTAGTTGGAGCGGGAGATACGCAGTATTTT; CDR3aa: CASSLGLVGAGDTQYF
j_gene: TRBJ1-4; v_gene: TRBV6-1; d_gene: .; abundance: .; CDR3nt: TGTGCCAGCAGGACAAATGAAAAACTGTTTTTT; CDR3aa: CASRTNEKLFF
j_gene: TRBJ2-7; v_gene: TRBV4-1; d_gene: TRBD2; abundance: .; CDR3nt: TGCGCCAGCAGCCAGGCTAGCGGGAGTTACAACGAGCAGTACTTC; CDR3aa: CASSQASGSYNEQYF
j_gene: TRBJ1-5; v_gene: TRBV9; d_gene: .; abundance: .; CDR3nt: TGTGCCAGCAGCGTAGTAGATAGCAATCAGCCCCAGCATTTT; CDR3aa: CASSVVDSNQPQHF
j_gene: TRBJ1-1; v_gene: TRBV5-8; d_gene: .; abundance: once; CDR3nt: TGTGCCAGTTGGACAGTCTACACTGAAGCTTTCTTT; CDR3aa: CASWTVYTEAFF
j_gene: TRBJ2-3; v_gene: TRBV11-2; d_gene: TRBD2; abundance: .; CDR3nt: TGTGCCAGCAGCAAAACTAGCGCCCTAAGCACAGATACGCAGTATTTT; CDR3aa: CASSKTSALSTDTQYF
j_gene: TRBJ2-7; v_gene: TRBV9; d_gene: .; abundance: .; CDR3nt: TGTGCCAGCTCCAAGGAGGGGAGCTCCTACGAGCAGTACTTC; CDR3aa: CASSKEGSSYEQYF
j_gene: TRBJ2-2; v_gene: TRBV7-6; d_gene: TRBD2; abundance: .; CDR3nt: TGTGCCAGCAGCCCTAAAAGTACTAGCGGGAAAGCCGGGGAGCTGTTTTTT; CDR3aa: CASSPKSTSGKAGELFF
j_gene: TRBJ2-7; v_gene: TRBV19; d_gene: TRBD1; abundance: .; CDR3nt: TGTGCCAGTAGTATCCGAAATGCACCGGGACAGAGTACGATGCAGTACTTC; CDR3aa: CASSIRNAPGQSTMQYF
j_gene: TRBJ1-1; v_gene: TRBV7-3; d_gene: .; abundance: .; CDR3nt: TGTGCCAGCAGCTTAGGACAGAACACTGAAGCTTTCTTT; CDR3aa: CASSLGQNTEAFF
j_gene: TRBJ2-7; v_gene: TRBV7-3; d_gene: .; abundance: .; CDR3nt: TGTGCCAGCAGCTTAAACGACAATTACGAGCAGTACTTC; CDR3aa: CASSLNDNYEQYF
j_gene: TRBJ2-7; v_gene: TRBV5-1; d_gene: TRBD1; abundance: once; CDR3nt: TGCGCCAGCAGCTTGGTGGGGACGACAGGGAACCGCGCCTACGAGCAGTACTTC; CDR3aa: CASSLVGTTGNRAYEQYF
j_gene: TRBJ1-1; v_gene: TRBV5-4; d_gene: .; abundance: .; CDR3nt: TGTGCCAGCAGCTTTTACCAGGGTGGTGGAGCTTTCTTT; CDR3aa: CASSFYQGGGAFF
j_gene: TRBJ2-1; v_gene: TRBV15; d_gene: .; abundance: .; CDR3nt: TGTGCCACCAGCAGAGATAACAGGCCTGGGGATGAGCAGTTCTTC; CDR3aa: CATSRDNRPGDEQFF
j_gene: TRBJ2-1; v_gene: TRBV10-3; d_gene: .; abundance: .; CDR3nt: TGTGCCATCAGTGGGGTTGGGGCTCTCTCCTACAATGAGCAGTTCTTC; CDR3aa: CAISGVGALSYNEQFF
j_gene: TRBJ2-4; v_gene: TRBV2; d_gene: .; abundance: once; CDR3nt: TGTGCCAGCTGTTACGGAAACATTCAGTACTTC; CDR3aa: CASCYGNIQYF
j_gene: TRBJ2-7; v_gene: TRBV28; d_gene: TRBD2; abundance: .; CDR3nt: TGTGCCAGCAGGGACTATACTAGCGGGAGGACCCCTCGCGAGCAGTACTTC; CDR3aa: CASRDYTSGRTPREQYF
j_gene: TRBJ2-7; v_gene: TRBV6-1; d_gene: .; abundance: .; CDR3nt: TGTGCCAGCAGTGGTGGGACCGGGACATCTTCCTACGAGCAGTACTTC; CDR3aa: CASSGGTGTSSYEQYF
j_gene: TRBJ1-5; v_gene: TRBV27; d_gene: TRBD1; abundance: once; CDR3nt: TGTGCCAGTAAACCGGGACAGGGGTTTAATCAGCCCCAGCATTTT; CDR3aa: CASKPGQGFNQPQHF
j_gene: TRBJ1-1; v_gene: TRBV6-1; d_gene: .; abundance: .; CDR3nt: TGTGCCAGCAGTGATCAGGGATACACTGAAGCTTTCTTT; CDR3aa: CASSDQGYTEAFF
j_gene: TRBJ2-2; v_gene: TRBV7-6; d_gene: TRBD2; abundance: .; CDR3nt: TGTGCCAGCAGCCTGTACCGACTAGCGGGAGGTAACACCGGGGAGCTGTTTTTT; CDR3aa: CASSLYRLAGGNTGELFF
j_gene: TRBJ2-2; v_gene: TRBV19; d_gene: .; abundance: .; CDR3nt: TGTGCCAGTAGGACAAAGAATGCGAACACCGGGGAGCTGTTTTTT; CDR3aa: CASRTKNANTGELFF
j_gene: TRBJ2-2; v_gene: TRBV4-2; d_gene: .; abundance: .; CDR3nt: TGTGCCAGCAGCCAAGCCCTAGCTAAGACCGGGGAGCTGTTTTTT; CDR3aa: CASSQALAKTGELFF
j_gene: TRBJ2-7; v_gene: TRBV5-6; d_gene: TRBD2; abundance: .; CDR3nt: TGTGCCAGCAGTCCATTTGCTAGCGGCGAGCAGTACTTC; CDR3aa: CASSPFASGEQYF
j_gene: TRBJ2-7; v_gene: TRBV28; d_gene: .; abundance: .; CDR3nt: TGTGCCAGCAGTTTAGAACAGAACCTACCTTACGAGCAGTACTTC; CDR3aa: CASSLEQNLPYEQYF
j_gene: TRBJ2-7; v_gene: TRBV6-1; d_gene: .; abundance: .; CDR3nt: TGTGCCAGCAGTGCAGGGCTCGACGAGCAGTACTTC; CDR3aa: CASSAGLDEQYF
j_gene: TRBJ2-7; v_gene: TRBV7-9; d_gene: TRBD2; abundance: .; CDR3nt: TGTGCCAGCAGCTTTGGGGGGGTCTACGAGCAGTACTTC; CDR3aa: CASSFGGVYEQYF
j_gene: TRBJ2-5; v_gene: TRBV11-3; d_gene: .; abundance: .; CDR3nt: TGTGCCAGCAGCTTTCCAGGGCAAGAGACCCAGTACTTC; CDR3aa: CASSFPGQETQYF
j_gene: TRBJ2-7; v_gene: TRBV5-1; d_gene: .; abundance: .; CDR3nt: TGCGCCAGCAGCTGGACTGGCTACGAGCAGTACTTC; CDR3aa: CASSWTGYEQYF
j_gene: TRBJ1-2; v_gene: TRBV19; d_gene: TRBD1; abundance: .; CDR3nt: TGTGCCAGTAGGCTCGGACAGGCGTTTAGTGGAGGCTACACCTTC; CDR3aa: CASRLGQAFSGGYTF
j_gene: TRBJ1-2; v_gene: TRBV6-5; d_gene: TRBD1; abundance: .; CDR3nt: TGTGCCAGCAGTCGACAGGGGGACGGCTACACCTTC; CDR3aa: CASSRQGDGYTF